Below, 6 T cell receptor beta chains from the same sample are listed, as sequenced in a study of shared clonotypes between healthy human individuals. Sequencing used immunoSEQ multiplex PCR; TCRdb keeps in-frame clones, though not all of them. The sample lists 450,000 to 500,000 clones, over 70% occurring once. The sequencing input was PBMCs. The source is a woman aged 40 to 55 in good health. Some clones in this sample may be carry-over from other donors' samples.

This clone was found a few times. A read error is likely here: a far larger clone is one base away. This sample includes further DNA sequences coding for the same CDR3. The rearrangement uses TRBV5-4 and TRBJ2-2; unclear D gene. Germline V gene lookup returns CDR1 SGHNT and CDR2 YYREEE (reference sequence). The V end was cut by 2 bases, the J end by 2 bases, with 10 bases between. This CDR3 spans 15 amino acids. CDR3 protein: CASSFSRANTGELFF. CDR3 nucleotide sequence: TGTGCCAGCAGCTTTTCCAGAGCTAACACCGGGGAGCTGTTTTTT.

The DNA of the CDR3 is TGTGCCAGCAGTGCAATTACCGGGACCCCACACAATGAGCAGTTCTTC. This gives the protein CASSAITGTPHNEQFF. J is TRBJ2-1 and V is TRBV6-1; D may be TRBD1 or TRBD2 (5 bases each). V dropped 4 bases and J dropped 5 bases, with 18 bases sitting between them. The CDR3 has 16 amino acids. Germline loops: CDR1 MNHNS, CDR2 SASEGT.

A remark on this clone: A single base is all that separates this from a far larger clone, so a read error is likely. The chain recombines TRBV14 with TRBJ1-3; D unclear. This CDR3 region has 16 residues. CDR1 is SGHDN, CDR2 FVKESK, per germline. CDR3 nucleotides: TGTGCCAGCGGCCAAGAATTGCAGAGCTCTGGAAACACCATATATTTT. This codes for CASGQELQSSGNTIYF.

The V call is TRBV29-1, the J call TRBJ1-1; TRBD1 matches 10 bases. The CDR3 is 13 amino acids. The junction had 7 bases not matched to a gene; V was cut back by 2 bases and J by 10 bases. The germline gives CDR1 SQVTM, CDR2 ANQGSEA. The CDR3 reads CSVERDRGLGAFF. The CDR3 DNA sequence: TGCAGCGTTGAAAGGGACAGGGGACTCGGAGCTTTCTTT.

The rearrangement uses TRBV30 and TRBJ2-4; D is ambiguous. The V gene lost 2 bases and the J gene lost 9 bases, with 11 bases spanning the gap. Germline loops: CDR1 GTSNPN, CDR2 SVGIG (reference sequence). The CDR3 covers 12 residues. The CDR3, as DNA: TGTGCCTGGAGTATTACGTTGGGCATTCAGTACTTC. Translated: CAWSITLGIQYF.

The table lists this clone with a count of one. The chain has TRBV7-2 and TRBJ1-5, with a possible D match to TRBD1 (5 bases). V was clipped by 1 base and J by 5 bases, with 12 bases between them. The germline V gene has CDR1 SGHTA and CDR2 FQGNSA. This CDR3 comprises 15 residues. CDR3 nucleotides: TGTGCCAGCAGCTTAGGGGTAGGGACCTATCAGCCCCAGCATTTT. It encodes CASSLGVGTYQPQHF.